These T cell receptor beta chains were read from a single sample in a study of OX40 agonist ivuxolimab in advanced cancers. Assay: immunoSEQ multiplex PCR; the TCRdb copy retains only in-frame clones and omits some. The table shows more than 60,000 clones, with 83% occurring only once. The sequencing here drew on CD4+ or CD8+ T cells sorted from blood, taken in a trial of the OX40 agonist ivuxolimab. Source of these receptors: an adult with an advanced solid tumor such as melanoma, head and neck, liver or kidney cancer. The CDR3 runs from the conserved cysteine through the conserved F or W. The D gene is left open where the match is weak. Size is omitted from some rows. Given values are once, few, many or a class for expanded clones.

d_call j_call clone_size v_call cdr3_nt cdr3_aa
NA TRBJ1-4 NA TRBV19 TGTGCCAGTAGCTATTCCAGGGGAGGGGATGAAAAACTGTTTTTT CASSYSRGGDEKLFF
TRBD1 TRBJ1-2 NA TRBV19 TGTGCCAGTAGTATAAGGGGGGACAGCTATGGCTACACCTTC CASSIRGDSYGYTF
NA TRBJ2-1 few TRBV7-2 TGTGCCAGCATCGGGGGCGGCTCCAATGAGCAGTTCTTC CASIGGGSNEQFF
NA TRBJ1-1 NA TRBV5-1 TGCGCCAGCACTCAAGGTTCCGGGAACACTGAAGCTTTCTTT CASTQGSGNTEAFF
TRBD1 TRBJ1-6 NA TRBV7-9 TGTGCCAGCAGCTTAGAGGGGGCGAGGAATTCACCCCTCCACTTT CASSLEGARNSPLHF
NA TRBJ2-5 NA TRBV4-1 TGCGCCAGCAGCCAAGATACGGGCTGGGGGGAGACCCAGTACTTC CASSQDTGWGETQYF
NA TRBJ2-5 NA TRBV7-9 TGTGCCAGCAGCCGACTAGAATTTCCGGAGACCCAGTACTTC CASSRLEFPETQYF
TRBD1 TRBJ2-7 few TRBV6-6 TGTGCCAGCAGAGGGACAGGGGGTGGGAACGAGCAGTACTTC CASRGTGGGNEQYF
NA TRBJ1-4 NA TRBV2 TGTGCCAGCAGTGAACTGGCCGGTAGAGGTGAAAAACTGTTTTTT CASSELAGRGEKLFF
NA TRBJ2-7 NA TRBV4-1 TGCGCCAGCAGCCCCGTGCAAGCACACTCTCTACACTACGAGCAGTACTTC CASSPVQAHSLHYEQYF
NA TRBJ2-1 NA TRBV14 TGTGCCAGCAGCCAAGGGGCAGGGACCTACAATGAGCAGTTCTTC CASSQGAGTYNEQFF
TRBD2 TRBJ2-7 once TRBV5-6 TGTGCCAGCAGCGCGCTCGCAAAAGCGGGGGAGCAGTACTTC CASSALAKAGEQYF
NA TRBJ1-2 NA TRBV21-1 TGTGCCAGCAGCAAACGGGGCGGACAGGGATACTATGGCTACACCTTC CASSKRGGQGYYGYTF
TRBD2 TRBJ2-3 NA TRBV5-1 TGCGCCAGCAGCTTGGTACTAGCGGGGGTGCGAGGCACAGATACGCAGTATTTT CASSLVLAGVRGTDTQYF
NA TRBJ2-7 once TRBV19 TGTGCCAGTAGTGCCCCAATGGTAGGTGGGAAGGAGCAGTACTTC CASSAPMVGGKEQYF
TRBD2 TRBJ2-2 once TRBV7-8 TGTGCCAGCAGCCGGTCTAGCGGGCACACCGGGGAGCTGTTTTTT CASSRSSGHTGELFF
NA TRBJ1-6 NA TRBV5-4 TGTGCCAGCAGCCCGGGACATAGCTCCTATAATTCACCCCTCCACTTT CASSPGHSSYNSPLHF
NA TRBJ1-5 NA TRBV2 TGTGCCAGCAGTCTGGACAGCGGATGGCAGCCCCAGCATTTT CASSLDSGWQPQHF
NA TRBJ1-2 NA TRBV6-5 TGTGCCAGCGTAGACGGCCCCCTAAACTATGGCTACACCTTC CASVDGPLNYGYTF
TRBD1 TRBJ1-5 NA TRBV2 TGTGCCAGCAGGGGGGACAGGGAAGAATCGGATCAGCCCCAGCATTTT CASRGDREESDQPQHF
TRBD2 TRBJ2-2 NA TRBV7-2 TGTGCCAGCTCAGAGCGGGGGGTCCTCACCGGGGAGCTGTTTTTT CASSERGVLTGELFF
TRBD2 TRBJ2-2 once TRBV11-2 TGTGCCAGCAGCTCGATGCGCGGGGGTCGGAACACCGGGGAGCTGTTTTTT CASSSMRGGRNTGELFF
NA TRBJ1-2 NA TRBV27 TGTGCCAGCAGTCTCTCCATAGGCACTGGGGGACATGGCTACACCTTC CASSLSIGTGGHGYTF